Listed below are T cell receptor beta chains from one sample, sequenced in a study of CD8+CD57+ T cells in acquired aplastic anemia. MiXCR, run by TCRdb on the reads, gives a single entry per CDR3 protein. The table lists about half a million distinct CDR3 sequences, 25% to 40% of them singletons. The sequenced material came from sorted CD4+, CD8+, or CD8+CD57+ T cells (not recorded which) from PBMCs. Source of these receptors: a human donor with aplastic anemia. The CDR3 runs from the conserved cysteine through the conserved F or W. Fields, in order: J gene, V gene, CDR3 protein.

j_call: TRBJ2-1; v_call: TRBV11-1; cdr3_aa: CASSVGGVGWNEQFF
j_call: TRBJ1-2; v_call: TRBV19; cdr3_aa: CASSILHTGDFSGYTF
j_call: TRBJ1-6; v_call: TRBV7-8; cdr3_aa: CASSVRDRGRSPLHF
j_call: TRBJ1-3; v_call: TRBV10-3; cdr3_aa: CAISGRAQSRGNTIYF
j_call: TRBJ1-1; v_call: TRBV7-8; cdr3_aa: CASNNYRGTEAFF
j_call: TRBJ2-2; v_call: TRBV19; cdr3_aa: CASSPAGLSTGELFF
j_call: TRBJ1-5; v_call: TRBV10-3; cdr3_aa: CASISTTTENQPQHF
j_call: TRBJ2-7; v_call: TRBV18; cdr3_aa: CASSTTPGKSSYEQYF
j_call: TRBJ2-7; v_call: TRBV4-1; cdr3_aa: CASSSLAESSYEQYF
j_call: TRBJ2-1; v_call: TRBV20-1; cdr3_aa: CSAVWTGQSSYNEQFF
j_call: TRBJ2-1; v_call: TRBV20-1; cdr3_aa: CSAMTGGSLYNEQFF